The subject of this entry is one T cell receptor (beta chain). These data originate in a study of blood T cell repertoires in COVID-19. Study details: From T cells, B-cell-depleted T cells, or PBMCs came the material, which was cDNA or gDNA.

Profiled with immunoSEQ multiplex PCR; TCRdb holds only in-frame clones, not every one. This sample carries approximately 150,000 clones, 80% to 90% of them seen once, and the ten largest clones take 2.5% to 3.5%. CDR3 length: 14 amino acids. Germline CDR1 and CDR2: SGHRS and YFSETQ. The J segment lost 5 bases and the V segment lost 5 bases, leaving 9 bases of the junction unmatched. This sequence joins TRBV5-1 and TRBJ1-2; TRBD1 matches at 7 bases. The sequencing sample was made of peripheral blood. The origin of this receptor is a woman in her sixties or seventies with active COVID-19. CDR3 sequence (DNA): TGCGCCAGCAGTTTATACAGGGGATCTTATGGCTACACCTTC. Its translation is CASSLYRGSYGYTF.